This TCR beta chain was found in a study of CD8+ T cells in alopecia areata. Regarding the study as a whole: Clonality in lesional scalp, especially alopecia totalis/universalis, exceeded that of normal scalp.

Points on this clone: Antigen unknown.

V shed 8 bases, J shed 4 bases, and the junction held 9 bases outside the gene matches. This CDR3 has 13 amino acids. Germline assignment: CDR1 GTSNPN and CDR2 SVGIG (reference sequence). Sorting of PBMCs yielded the CD4+ and CD8+ T cells. Extracted RNA was reverse transcribed, and the resulting cDNA served as sequencing template. Produced via immunoSEQ multiplex PCR; TCRdb's table is partial and in-frame only. This sample has some 240,000 clones, with 50% to 60% found just once. J is TRBJ1-2 and V is TRBV30; 8 bases map to TRBD1. The sample consisted of CD4+ T cells sorted from blood, taken at week 0. This receptor was obtained from a human donor with alopecia areata. CDR3 in DNA: TGTGCCGCGTTTCGCGGGACAGGCTATGGCTACACCTTC. Translated: CAAFRGTGYGYTF. Full variable domain (missing parts from reference TRBV30 and TRBJ1-2): SQTIHQWPATLVQPVGSPLSLECTVEGTSNPNLYWYRQAAGRGLQLLFYSVGIGQISSEVPQNLSASRPQDRQFILSSKKLLLSDSGFYLCAAFRGTGYGYTFGSGTRLTVV.